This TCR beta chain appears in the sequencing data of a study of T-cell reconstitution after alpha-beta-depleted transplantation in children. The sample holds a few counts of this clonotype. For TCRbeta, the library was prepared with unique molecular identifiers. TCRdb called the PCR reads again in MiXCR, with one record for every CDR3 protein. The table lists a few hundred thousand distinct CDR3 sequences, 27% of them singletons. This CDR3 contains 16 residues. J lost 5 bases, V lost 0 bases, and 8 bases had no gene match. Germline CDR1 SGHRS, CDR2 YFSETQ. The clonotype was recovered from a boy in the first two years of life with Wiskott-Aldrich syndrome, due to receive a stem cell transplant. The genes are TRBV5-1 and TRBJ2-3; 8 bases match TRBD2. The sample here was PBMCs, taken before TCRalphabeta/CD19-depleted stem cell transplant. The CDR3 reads CASSLEVSGSGDTQYF. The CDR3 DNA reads TGCGCCAGCAGCTTGGAAGTGAGCGGGAGTGGAGATACGCAGTATTTT.